The 10 T cell receptor beta chains given below trace back to one sample, sequenced in a study of blood T cell repertoires in COVID-19. The table came from immunoSEQ multiplex PCR; TCRdb's copy has only in-frame clones and leaves some out. Found here are 250,000 to 350,000 clones, roughly 90% of them singletons; the top ten hold just under 0.95%. Sequencing was done on a sample of peripheral blood. All receptors derive from a woman aged 40 to 50 who had recovered from COVID-19.

The chain is built from TRBV9 and TRBJ2-3; TRBD1 is a possible D gene (6 bases). Per germline, CDR1 SGDLS and CDR2 YYNGEE. Trimming pared 0 bases from V and 5 bases from J, leaving 13 bases between. This CDR3 has 15 residues. The DNA for the CDR3 is TGTGCCAGCAGCGTAGGAGGGACACAATTAGATACGCAGTATTTT. Translated: CASSVGGTQLDTQYF.

The chain is built from TRBV28 and TRBJ2-1, with 9 positions matching TRBD2. Unmatched junction bases numbered 5, after V lost 6 bases and J lost 5 bases. This CDR3 is built from 14 residues. Germline V gives CDR1 MDHEN, CDR2 SYDVKM. CDR3 loop: CASRQTSGDNEQFF. The CDR3 DNA reads as TGTGCCAGCAGACAGACTAGCGGTGACAATGAGCAGTTCTTC.

The chain joins TRBV19 to TRBJ2-7, with 14 bases that match TRBD2. The CDR3 is 17 amino acids. The V segment lost 0 bases and the J segment 2 bases; nucleotides outside the gene matches: 3. Per the germline V gene, CDR1 is LNHDA and CDR2 is SQIVND (reference sequence). CDR3 sequence reads: CASSIDGTSGSPYEQYF. For the CDR3, the DNA is TGTGCCAGTAGTATAGATGGGACTAGCGGGAGCCCCTACGAGCAGTACTTC.

This clone has more than one count but fewer than ten. DNA for the CDR3: TGTGCCAGCAGTTACCCCCGAGACCAACAGGAACTATACAATGAGCAGTTCTTC. Translated: CASSYPRDQQELYNEQFF. J is TRBJ2-1 and V is TRBV6-2 or TRBV6-3, with D perhaps matching TRBD1 (5 bases). The CDR3 consists of 18 residues. V dropped 2 bases and J dropped 4 bases, with 21 bases sitting between them. Germline V CDR1 and CDR2: MNHEY, SVGEGT.

This chain uses TRBV18 with TRBJ1-2; TRBD1 aligns across 8 bases. With V trimmed by 3 bases and J by 3 bases, 6 bases remained unmatched. CDR1 KGHSH and CDR2 LQKENI come from the germline V gene. The CDR3 has 15 residues. The CDR3 DNA reads as TGTGCCAGCTCACCGGGACAGGTTTGGGACTATGGCTACACCTTC. Protein sequence: CASSPGQVWDYGYTF.

This chain uses TRBV9 with TRBJ2-2; 10 bases line up with TRBD2. J gave up 5 bases and V 4 bases, and 8 bases lay outside the gene matches. The CDR3 consists of 16 residues. Germline-derived CDR1 and CDR2 are SGDLS and YYNGEE. DNA for the CDR3: TGTGCCAGCAGCCCGGGGTTAGCGGGAGGAACCGGGGAGCTGTTTTTT. As protein: CASSPGLAGGTGELFF.

The CDR3 spells CASSQASGSQTYEQYF. CDR3 in DNA: TGTGCCAGCAGCCAAGCTAGCGGGAGCCAAACCTACGAGCAGTACTTC. The rearrangement uses TRBV4-2 and TRBJ2-7; 10 bases agree with TRBD2. Germline V lookup: CDR1 LGHNA, CDR2 YNFKEQ. This CDR3 contains 16 residues. The junction had 5 bases not matched to a gene; V was cut back by 1 base and J by 2 bases.

The chain has TRBV19 and TRBJ2-1; 8 bases are shared with TRBD1. V lost 6 bases, J lost 8 bases, and 24 bases stayed unmatched. The length of the CDR3 is 19 residues. CDR1 is LNHDA, CDR2 SQIVND, per germline (reference sequence). CDR3 bases: TGTGCCAGTAGCGCCCAACGTTATGCCACAGGGGGTACTGTCGATGAGCAGTTCTTC. This sequence encodes CASSAQRYATGGTVDEQFF. Using reference TRBV19 and TRBJ2-1 for the parts outside the CDR3, the full variable domain is DGGITQSPKYLFRKEGQNVTLSCEQNLNHDAMYWYRQDPGQGLRLIYYSQIVNDFQKGDIAEGYSVSREKKESFPLTVTSAQKNPTAFYLCASSAQRYATGGTVDEQFFGPGTRLTVL.

The chain uses TRBV5-5 and TRBJ2-3, with TRBD1 matching over 9 bases. The germline gives CDR1 SGHKS, CDR2 YYEKEE (reference sequence). The CDR3 length is 15 residues. Unmatched junction bases numbered 4, after V lost 3 bases and J lost 2 bases. The CDR3: CASSSWDRDTDTQYF. In DNA form, the CDR3 reads TGTGCCAGCAGCTCCTGGGACAGGGACACAGATACGCAGTATTTT.

This chain joins TRBV7-2 and TRBJ1-2; 8 bases map to TRBD1. V trimming: 5 bases; J trimming: 1 base; junction bases outside the gene matches: 9. This CDR3 has 16 residues. Germline V gene lookup returns CDR1 SGHTA and CDR2 FQGNSA. CDR3 nucleotides: TGTGCCAGCAGCGCAAGTCCAGGGGGCAATAACTATGGCTACACCTTC. Its translation is CASSASPGGNNYGYTF.